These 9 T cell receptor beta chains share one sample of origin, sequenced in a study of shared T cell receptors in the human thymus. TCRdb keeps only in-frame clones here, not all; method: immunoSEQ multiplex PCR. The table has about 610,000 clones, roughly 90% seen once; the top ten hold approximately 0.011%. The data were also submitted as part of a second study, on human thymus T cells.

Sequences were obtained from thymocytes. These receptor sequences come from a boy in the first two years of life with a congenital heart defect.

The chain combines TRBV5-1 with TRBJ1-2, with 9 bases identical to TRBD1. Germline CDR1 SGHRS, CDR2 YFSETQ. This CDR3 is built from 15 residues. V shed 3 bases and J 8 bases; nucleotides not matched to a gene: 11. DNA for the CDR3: TGCGCCAGCAGCTGGGGGGACAGGGTGACTGAGGGCTACACCTTC. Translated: CASSWGDRVTEGYTF.

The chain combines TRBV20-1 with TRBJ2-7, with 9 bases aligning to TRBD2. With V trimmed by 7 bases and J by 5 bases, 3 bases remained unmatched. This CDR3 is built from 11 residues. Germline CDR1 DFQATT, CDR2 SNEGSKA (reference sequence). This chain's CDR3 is CSGAGGHEQYF. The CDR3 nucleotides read TGCAGTGGAGCGGGAGGCCACGAGCAGTACTTC.

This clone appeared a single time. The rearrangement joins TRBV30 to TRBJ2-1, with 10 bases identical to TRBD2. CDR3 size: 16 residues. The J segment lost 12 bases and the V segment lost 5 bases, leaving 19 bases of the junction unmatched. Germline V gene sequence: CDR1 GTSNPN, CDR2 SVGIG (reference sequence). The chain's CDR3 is CAWEDGGLAGVEPQFF. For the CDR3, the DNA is TGTGCCTGGGAGGACGGAGGGCTAGCGGGAGTCGAGCCGCAGTTCTTC.

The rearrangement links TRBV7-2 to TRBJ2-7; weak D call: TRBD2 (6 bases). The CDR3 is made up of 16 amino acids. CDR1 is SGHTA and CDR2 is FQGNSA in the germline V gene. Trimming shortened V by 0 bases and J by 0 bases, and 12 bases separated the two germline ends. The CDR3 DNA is TGTGCCAGCAGCTTAGCGCGCGGGACCTACTCCTACGAGCAGTACTTC. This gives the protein CASSLARGTYSYEQYF. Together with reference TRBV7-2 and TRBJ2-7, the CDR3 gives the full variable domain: GAGVSQSPSNKVTEKGKDVELRCDPISGHTALYWYRQSLGQGLEFLIYFQGNSAPDKSGLPSDRFSAERTGGSVSTLTIQRTQQEDSAVYLCASSLARGTYSYEQYFGPGTRLTVT.

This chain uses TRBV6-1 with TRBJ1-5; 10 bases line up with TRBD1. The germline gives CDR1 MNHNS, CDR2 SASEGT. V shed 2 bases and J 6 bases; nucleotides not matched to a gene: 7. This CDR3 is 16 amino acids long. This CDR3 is CASSEWTGGTGQPQHF. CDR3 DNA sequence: TGTGCCAGCAGTGAATGGACAGGGGGAACGGGTCAGCCCCAGCATTTT.

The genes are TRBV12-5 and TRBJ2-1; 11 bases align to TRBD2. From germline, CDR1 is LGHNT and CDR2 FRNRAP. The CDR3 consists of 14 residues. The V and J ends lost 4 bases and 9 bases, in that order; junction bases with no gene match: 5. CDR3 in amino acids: CASGYSGRASEQFF. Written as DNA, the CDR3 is TGTGCTAGTGGTTATAGCGGGAGGGCCTCTGAGCAGTTCTTC.

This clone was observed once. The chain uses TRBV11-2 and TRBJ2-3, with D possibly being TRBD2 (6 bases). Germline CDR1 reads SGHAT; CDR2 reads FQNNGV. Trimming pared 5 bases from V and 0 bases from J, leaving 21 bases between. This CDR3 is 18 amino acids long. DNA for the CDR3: TGTGCCAGCAGCCTACGGAGGGTAACGGCCAAAAGCACAGATACGCAGTATTTT. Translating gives CASSLRRVTAKSTDTQYF.

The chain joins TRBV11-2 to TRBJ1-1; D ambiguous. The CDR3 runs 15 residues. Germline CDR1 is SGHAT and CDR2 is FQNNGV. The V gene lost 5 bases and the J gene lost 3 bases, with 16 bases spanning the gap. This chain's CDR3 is CASSPTPGRDTEAFF. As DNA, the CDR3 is TGTGCCAGCAGCCCCACCCCTGGGAGGGACACTGAAGCTTTCTTT.

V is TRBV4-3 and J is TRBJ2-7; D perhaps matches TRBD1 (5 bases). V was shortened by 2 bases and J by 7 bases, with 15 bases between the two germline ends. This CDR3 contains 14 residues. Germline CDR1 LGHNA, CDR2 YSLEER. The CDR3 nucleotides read TGCGCCAGCAGCCAATTGACAGCCCCCGGTGAGCAGTACTTC. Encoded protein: CASSQLTAPGEQYF.